The table lists the clone carrying this T cell receptor (beta chain) with a count of one. Its antigen is not identified. The entry originates in a study of cytomegalovirus exposure and HLA in healthy donors. Overall study results and limits: In terms of immune exposure information, only CMV serostatus was available. A later analysis found that most CMV-associated TCR beta chains appeared HLA-restricted. Equally common other TCR beta chains were less clonally expanded than HLA-associated ones, a later analysis found.

V was pared by 0 bases and J by 6 bases, with 12 bases between. CDR3 size: 15 residues. Germline V gene sequence: CDR1 SGHRS, CDR2 YFSETQ. Researchers ran the PCR with 60 Vbeta and 13 Jbeta primers. Libraries were prepared by immunoSEQ multiplex PCR; TCRdb keeps only in-frame clonotypes and omits some of them. In the table there are 150,000 to 200,000 clones, 65% to 85% of which are singletons. This TCR was recovered from a man aged 35-49 years in good health and CMV-seropositive. V usage is TRBV5-1 and J usage is TRBJ2-2; possible D gene TRBD1, 5 bases. The sequencing sample was made of PBMCs. CDR3 DNA sequence: TGCGCCAGCAGCTTGGTATCAGGGCGCGCCGGGGAGCTGTTTTTT. Amino acids: CASSLVSGRAGELFF.